The TCR beta chain under discussion was sequenced for a study of shared clonotypes between healthy human individuals. Findings of the study overall: Of the naive CD4 clonotypes, around 4.9% were shared across several donors.

The CDR3 loop spans 18 amino acids. V lost 3 bases and J 1 base, leaving 19 bases between the germline ends. Comment on this clone: Its antigen is unknown.

In replicate PCRs of sorted subsets, 150 to 200 ng DNA, approximately 30,000 T cell genomes, was used. Repertoires were generated with immunoSEQ multiplex PCR, while TCRdb's copy carries only in-frame clones and drops some. The profile shows about 960,000 clones, around three quarters of them singletons. This clonotype originated in a man aged 18 to 30 in good health. The chain couples TRBV5-3 to TRBJ1-4; D is ambiguous. TRBV5-3 is labeled an ORF, and its function is uncertain. What was sequenced was memory CD4+ T cells sorted from blood. This sample's subset: CD45RA-negative fraction. CDR3 nucleotides: TGTGCCAGAAGCTCATGGCGGGTTCCAGTTATAACTAATGAAAAACTGTTTTTT. This translates into CARSSWRVPVITNEKLFF.